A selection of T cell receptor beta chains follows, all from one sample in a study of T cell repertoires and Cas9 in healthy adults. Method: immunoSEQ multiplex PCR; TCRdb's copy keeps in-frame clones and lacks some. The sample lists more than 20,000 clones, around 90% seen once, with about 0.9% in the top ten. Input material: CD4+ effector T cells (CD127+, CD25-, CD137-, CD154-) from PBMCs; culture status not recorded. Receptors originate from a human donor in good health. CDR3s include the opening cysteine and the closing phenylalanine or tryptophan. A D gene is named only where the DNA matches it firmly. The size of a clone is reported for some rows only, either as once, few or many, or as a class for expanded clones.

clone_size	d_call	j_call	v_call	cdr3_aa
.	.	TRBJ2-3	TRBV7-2	CASSLGQVFTDTQYF
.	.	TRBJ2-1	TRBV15	CATSRAGGVKGNEQFF
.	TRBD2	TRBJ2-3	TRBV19	CASRRGLAGGASTDTQYF
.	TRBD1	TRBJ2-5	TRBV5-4	CASRKGQGQRETQYF
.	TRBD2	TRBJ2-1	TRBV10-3	CAITEGLAGGFDEQFF
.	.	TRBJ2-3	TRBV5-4	CASSGDPSTDTQYF
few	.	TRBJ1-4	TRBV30	CACPEGGTNEKLFF
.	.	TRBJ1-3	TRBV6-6	CASRRTASGNTIYF
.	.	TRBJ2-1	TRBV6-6	CASRAAGYLYNEQFF
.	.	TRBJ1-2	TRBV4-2	CASSQEREYGGYTF
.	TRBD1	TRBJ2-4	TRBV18	CASSTGELAKNIQYF
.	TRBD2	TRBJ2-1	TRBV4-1	CASSQAGGGMNEQFF
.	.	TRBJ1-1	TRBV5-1	CASRADIPNTEAFF
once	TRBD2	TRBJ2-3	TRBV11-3	CASSLTLKREDYF